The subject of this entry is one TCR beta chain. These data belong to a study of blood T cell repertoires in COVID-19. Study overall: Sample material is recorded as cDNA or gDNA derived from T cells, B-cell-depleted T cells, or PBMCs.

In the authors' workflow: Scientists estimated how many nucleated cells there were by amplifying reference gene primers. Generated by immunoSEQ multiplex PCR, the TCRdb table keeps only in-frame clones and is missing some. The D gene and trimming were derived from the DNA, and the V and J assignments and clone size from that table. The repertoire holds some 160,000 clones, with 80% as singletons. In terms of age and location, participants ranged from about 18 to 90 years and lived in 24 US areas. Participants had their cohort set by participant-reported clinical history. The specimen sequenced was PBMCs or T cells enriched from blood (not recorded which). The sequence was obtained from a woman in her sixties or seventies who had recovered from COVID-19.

The CDR3 DNA reads as TGTGCCAGCAGCCGAGACAGGAACACTGAAGCTTTCTTT. This codes for CASSRDRNTEAFF. This chain links TRBV11-2 with TRBJ1-1, with D maybe TRBD1 (5 bases). CDR1 SGHAT and CDR2 FQNNGV come from the germline V gene. CDR3 length: 13 residues. V lost 5 bases, J lost 1 base, and 8 bases lay in between.